A selection of T cell receptor beta chains follows, all from one sample in a study of human T cells and chemical hapten exposure. TCRdb used MiXCR to reprocess the RACE reads, holding one entry per CDR3 protein. The repertoire holds roughly 32,000 distinct CDR3 sequences, with 5% to 6% as singletons. Specimen: whole blood, collected in connection with sensitization to the hapten diphenylcyclopropenone (DPC). The origin of the receptors is a man aged 25-45 years with alopecia areata. Some clones in this sample may be carry-over from other donors' samples. Both conserved end residues are trimmed from each CDR3. Fields, in order: clone size, V gene, CDR3 protein. Rows give clone size only sometimes, using once, few, many, or a class for an expanded clone.

many	TRBV3-1	ASSQEVSGSTSSGANVLT
many	TRBV12-3/TRBV12-4	ASSGLAVYTGELF
few	TRBV6-2/TRBV6-3	ASSAREADGEKLF
many	TRBV18	ASSPRTAQETQY
.	TRBV24-1	ATSDSLGYGYT
many	TRBV24-1	ATSEGIAGPYNEQF
many	TRBV4-3	ASSQGTSVETQY
many	TRBV3-1	ASSQDRGRAAQY
many	TRBV11-2	ASSNREWETQY
many	TRBV2	ASRRDGNQPQH
many	TRBV12-3/TRBV12-4	ASSSQGWDSPLH
many	TRBV4-3	ASSQVDGGTGELF
.	TRBV7-2	ASSLSQVGGYT
many	TRBV19	ASSIQAGSPYEQY
many	TRBV6-2/TRBV6-3	ASSSLSASLTDEQF
many	TRBV19	ASSIVAGPYNEQF
many	TRBV20-1	SASLDSETGANVLT
many	TRBV11-2	ASSFRRDLAKNIQY
many	TRBV6-5	ASSRVWGGGEKLF
many	TRBV19	ASSIIGTAFQPQH
many	TRBV7-9	ASRVGEKGEKLVKNCF
many	TRBV20-1	SAVPQGQGAF
many	TRBV4-3	ASSQDQGFTGELF
many	TRBV7-2	ASSSRQGASNQPQH
few	TRBV20-1	SAREQGANSPLH
few	TRBV11-2	ASSLQSGTEAF
.	TRBV18	ASSLPGQVYSPLH
many	TRBV10-1	ASSDRSRTANTGELF
many	TRBV5-1	ASRGDSYEQY
many	TRBV7-2	ASSLDVSLVRQY
many	TRBV7-9	ASSLEASQNLYEQY
many	TRBV7-2	ASSSDRGQSYEQY
many	TRBV20-1	SAARDSLYSNQPQH
many	TRBV12-3/TRBV12-4	ASNQGSGNTIY
few	TRBV12-3/TRBV12-4	ASSLKGWRNYGYT
few	TRBV12-3/TRBV12-4	ASSPQGYEQY
many	TRBV12-3/TRBV12-4	ASSLLQETQY
many	TRBV20-1	SARGGREQF
many	TRBV27	ASSLLGRREQY
many	TRBV6-2/TRBV6-3	ASSPGTPLLKQY
many	TRBV29-1	SVEGQGTSGANVLT
many	TRBV4-1	ASSHPNDGGSGEQF
.	TRBV11-2	ASRRRAFYNSPLH
many	TRBV4-2	ASSPGGAGVTYNEQF
many	TRBV7-2	ASSPGTGGSQPQH
many	TRBV12-3/TRBV12-4	ASSLSSDTTHEQY
many	TRBV7-9	ASSSGSGANVLT
many	TRBV13	ASSSSTGRPNQPQH
many	TRBV15	ATSRTGAEAF
many	TRBV7-2	ASSVRRGDQPQH
many	TRBV7-9	ASRRLLSTDTQY
many	TRBV7-9	ASSLAPDPTAAF
many	TRBV12-3/TRBV12-4	ASRRDREDTEAF
many	TRBV4-2	ASSQGDRGLNGGYT
many	TRBV6-2/TRBV6-3	ASRTGRGGAYEQY